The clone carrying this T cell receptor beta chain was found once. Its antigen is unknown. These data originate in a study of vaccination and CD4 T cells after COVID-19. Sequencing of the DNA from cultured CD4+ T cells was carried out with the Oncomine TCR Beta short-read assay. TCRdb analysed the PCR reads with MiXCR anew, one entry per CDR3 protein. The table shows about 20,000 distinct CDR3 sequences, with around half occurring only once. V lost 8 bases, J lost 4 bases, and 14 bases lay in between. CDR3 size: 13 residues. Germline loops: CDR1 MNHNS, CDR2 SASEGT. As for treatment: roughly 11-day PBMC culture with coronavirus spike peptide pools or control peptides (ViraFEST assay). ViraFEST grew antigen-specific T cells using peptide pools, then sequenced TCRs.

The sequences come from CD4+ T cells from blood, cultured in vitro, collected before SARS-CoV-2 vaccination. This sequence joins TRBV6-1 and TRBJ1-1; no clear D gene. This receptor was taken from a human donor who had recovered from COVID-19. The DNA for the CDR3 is TGTGCCAGCCAAACCCGGGAGGGCACTGAAGCTTTCTTT. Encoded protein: CASQTREGTEAFF.